This is a list of T cell receptor beta chains from one sample in a study of beta chain features in type 1 diabetes. The protocol was immunoSEQ multiplex PCR, while the TCRdb copy is restricted to in-frame clones and leaves out a portion. The sample lists about 360,000 clones; about 12% were seen once. Sequencing was done on a sample of naive CD4+ T cells from blood. The receptors were gathered from a young man in good health. CDR3s include the opening cysteine and the closing phenylalanine or tryptophan. D genes are given only for firm matches. A clone size is listed for some rows: how often the clone was seen (once, few, many), or a class if it is expanded.

d_call	clone_size	cdr3_length	v_call	j_call	cdr3_nt	cdr3_aa
TRBD1	few	15	TRBV7-9	TRBJ1-1	TGTGCCAGCAGACCACGGGGACAGCAAAACACTGAAGCTTTCTTT	CASRPRGQQNTEAFF
.	few	13	TRBV25-1	TRBJ2-7	TGTGCCAGCAGTGCCACCCCGGGGAAGGCGCAGTACTTC	CASSATPGKAQYF
TRBD2	.	17	TRBV5-1	TRBJ2-3	TGCGCCAGCAGCCCGGGACTAGCGGGGACGAGCACAGATACGCAGTATTTT	CASSPGLAGTSTDTQYF
.	.	13	TRBV15	TRBJ1-2	TGTGCCACCAGCAGAGTTAATAACTATGGCTACACCTTC	CATSRVNNYGYTF
.	many	11	TRBV7-9	TRBJ2-7	TGTGCCAGCAGCGTGGAGACCGAGCAGTACTTC	CASSVETEQYF
.	few	16	TRBV16	TRBJ1-3	TGTGCCAGCAGCCAATCCCGAGCGAGCTCTGGAAACACCATATATTTT	CASSQSRASSGNTIYF
.	.	14	TRBV28	TRBJ2-1	TGTGCCAGCAAGGCGCAGGGATCCTACAATGAGCAGTTCTTC	CASKAQGSYNEQFF
.	.	12	TRBV11-2	TRBJ1-1	TGTGCCAGCAGCTTAGAGTCAGCTGAAGCTTTCTTT	CASSLESAEAFF
TRBD2	few	15	TRBV7-2	TRBJ2-1	TGTGCCAGCAGCGTCCGGGGACTAGCAAGCAATGAGCAGTTCTTC	CASSVRGLASNEQFF
.	.	15	TRBV4-3	TRBJ1-3	TGCGCCAGCAGCCAGATACAGGGACCTGGAAACACCATATATTTT	CASSQIQGPGNTIYF
.	.	15	TRBV6-5	TRBJ1-4	TGTGCCAGCAGCCTTCGGGAGGGGGGGTCGTGGAAACTGTTTTTT	CASSLREGGSWKLFF
.	.	15	TRBV9	TRBJ2-3	TGTGCCAGCAGCGTAGCCTCTACTAGCACAGATACGCAGTATTTT	CASSVASTSTDTQYF
TRBD1	.	14	TRBV19	TRBJ2-5	TGTGCCAGTAGTGTGACAGGGGCCCAAGAGACCCAGTACTTC	CASSVTGAQETQYF
TRBD2	few	16	TRBV9	TRBJ2-1	TGTGCCAGCAGCGTAGGCCTAGCGGGCCCCTACAATGAGCAGTTCTTC	CASSVGLAGPYNEQFF
.	.	14	TRBV11-1	TRBJ2-1	TGTGCCAGCAGCGAGCAGGGTTCCTACAATGAGCAGTTCTTC	CASSEQGSYNEQFF
.	.	16	TRBV30	TRBJ2-1	TGTGCCTGGAGCCGACTCACAGGTTACCGGGACAATGAGCAGTTCTTC	CAWSRLTGYRDNEQFF
.	.	11	TRBV9	TRBJ2-1	TGTGCCAGCAGCCTTAACAATGAGCAGTTCTTC	CASSLNNEQFF
TRBD1	.	17	TRBV4-2	TRBJ1-4	TGTGCCAGCAGCCAAGGACAGGGGGCGATAACTAAGGAAAAACTGTTTTTT	CASSQGQGAITKEKLFF
TRBD2	few	16	TRBV7-2	TRBJ2-2	TGTGCCAGCAGCTTAATGGCTAGCGGGAAACCCGGGGAGCTGTTTTTT	CASSLMASGKPGELFF
TRBD2	few	13	TRBV19	TRBJ2-1	TGTGCCAGTAGTAAGGCTAGCGGCAATGAGCAGTTCTTC	CASSKASGNEQFF
.	.	16	TRBV9	TRBJ2-1	TGTGCCAGCAGCGTCCCTTCGGCTAGCGAAGTCAATGAGCAGTTCTTC	CASSVPSASEVNEQFF
.	.	15	TRBV7-9	TRBJ2-1	TGTGCCAGCAGTCGAACCCTCGGCTCCTACAATGAGCAGTTCTTC	CASSRTLGSYNEQFF
.	.	14	TRBV6-1	TRBJ2-7	TGTGCCAGCAGTGACACAGGGAGGGTCTACGAGCAGTACTTC	CASSDTGRVYEQYF